This T cell receptor (beta chain) was retrieved from a study of beta chain features in type 1 diabetes (dated by TCRdb to 2016 to 2018). At the level of the whole study: Mean age, gender distribution, total cell number and subset yield did not differ between patients and healthy donors. The study compared the TCRB repertoires of sorted circulating CD4+ T cell subsets in recently diagnosed type 1 diabetes patients with those in matched healthy donors. Whereas all 30 or so donors provided naive and central memory subsets, regulatory and stem cell-like memory subsets were isolated from just 8 patients and about eight healthy donors. A total of 100 million to 140 million sorted cells were examined across all samples, and the number of cells per subset was strongly correlated with RNA yield. General findings and caveats noted by the study authors: Naive, central memory and regulatory TCRB repertoires appeared to be more similar among patients than among healthy donors. HLA sub-analyses involved small numbers of individuals, so any influence of HLA type on TCRB rearrangement remained unresolved. Shorter templates might have been favored by PCR, but patient and control samples were amplified and corrected together, so both groups would have been affected equally by any skew. Type 1 diabetes patients showed a moderate but significant shortening of TCRB CDR3 length in all four CD4+ subsets. Fewer insertions and more nucleotide deletions at VDJ recombination sites were observed in patients with type 1 diabetes, implying thymic rearrangement abnormalities. Because cDNA was sequenced instead of genomic DNA, highly expressing activated cells could be over-represented, though the groups showed no difference in activation or CD3 levels.

About this clone: Its antigen is currently not known. Per-base qualities were not stored, and no clone one base away is much larger.

A single peripheral blood draw of around 120 mL on average was collected from each donor into heparinised tubes. A BD FACSAria II and a panel including CD45RO, CCR7, CD25, CD127, CD95 and CD27 were used to sort naive, central memory, regulatory and stem cell-like memory CD4+ T cells. A purity above 95% was achieved for all sorted populations. PBMCs were isolated right away by Lymphoprep density gradient centrifugation and were stained directly, without culture. To minimize batch effects, samples were stained and sorted in pairs, one healthy donor with one patient per experiment. The entire isolated RNA was reverse transcribed using the High Capacity cDNA Reverse Transcription Kit, and thus expressed TCRB transcripts were sequenced. Deep immunoSEQ sequencing was performed on naive, central memory and regulatory T cell samples, with an average of around 3.4 million total reads per sample. After sorted cells were lysed in RLT buffer, RNA was extracted with DNase-treated RNeasy Micro or Mini kits, with the choice depending on cell number. To prevent cross-contamination, each cell subset was processed individually, whereas patient and healthy donor samples were processed jointly. Using the immunoSEQ multiplex PCR, TCRB sequences were amplified from cDNA into 87-bp fragments spanning the CDR3 region. The amplicons were sequenced using the Illumina HiSeq platform. The original methods were these. Synthetic template baselines were used to correct PCR bias computationally, reads within Hamming distance 2 were collapsed together, and singletons that could not be merged were discarded. Reads were aligned against IMGT to assign V, D and J genes, CDR3 length and insertions or deletions at six rearrangement sites. Within each subset, clonotype counts were normalized to sorted cell number, after which true diversity and Gini coefficients were computed with the tcR R package. Repertoire sharing was quantified using the overlap coefficient calculated on TCRB nucleotide sequences. TCRdb limited this immuneACCESS table to in-frame rearrangements with V and J called. A share of clones is missing; checked studies link under half to unresolved V genes, and the rest is unexplained. The DNA was the basis for D and trimming; V, J and clone size are from that table. For this sample there are approximately 170,000 clones; around 8% appear just once. The ten top clones hold 0.94% of the sample.

The germline V gene (reference sequence) supplies CDR1 PRHDT and CDR2 FYEKMQ. From cysteine to phenylalanine, the CDR3 is 18 amino acids long. Only CDR3 DNA is held: 54 bases, read in frame from base 1. V lost 6 bases and J lost 3 bases, and the count of bases not matched to a germline gene is 10. The sequencing sample was made of central memory CD4+ T cells from blood. The chain employs TRBV13 and TRBJ2-1; TRBD2 fits 14 bases in the junction. This clonotype was obtained from a woman aged 40 to 55 with type 1 diabetes. The CDR3 here reads CASRPPTSGRVVYNEQFF. In nucleotide form, the sequence is TGTGCCAGCAGACCGCCGACTAGCGGGAGGGTAGTCTACAATGAGCAGTTCTTC.